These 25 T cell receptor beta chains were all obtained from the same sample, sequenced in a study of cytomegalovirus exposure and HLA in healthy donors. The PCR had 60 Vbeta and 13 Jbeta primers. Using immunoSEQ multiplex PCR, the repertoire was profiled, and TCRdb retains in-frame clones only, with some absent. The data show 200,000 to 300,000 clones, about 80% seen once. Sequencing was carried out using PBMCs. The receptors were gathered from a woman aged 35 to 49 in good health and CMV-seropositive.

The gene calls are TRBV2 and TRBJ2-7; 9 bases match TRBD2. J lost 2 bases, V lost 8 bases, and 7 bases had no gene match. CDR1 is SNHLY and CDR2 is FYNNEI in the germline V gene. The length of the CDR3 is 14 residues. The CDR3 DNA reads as TGTGCCAGCGATATTAGCGGGAGTACCTACGAGCAGTACTTC. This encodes CASDISGSTYEQYF. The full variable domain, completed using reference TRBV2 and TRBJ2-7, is EPEVTQTPSHQVTQMGQEVILRCVPISNHLYFYWYRQILGQKVEFLVSFYNNEISEKSEIFDDQFSVERPDGSNFTLKIRSTKLEDSAMYFCASDISGSTYEQYFGPGTRLTVT.

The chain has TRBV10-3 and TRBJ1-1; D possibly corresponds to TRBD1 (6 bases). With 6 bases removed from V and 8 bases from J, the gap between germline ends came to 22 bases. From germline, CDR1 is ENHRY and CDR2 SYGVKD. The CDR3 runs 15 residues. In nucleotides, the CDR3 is TGTGCCATCAGGGAGGAGGGGGGGGCGCCGATAGAAGCTTTCTTT. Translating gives CAIREEGGAPIEAFF.

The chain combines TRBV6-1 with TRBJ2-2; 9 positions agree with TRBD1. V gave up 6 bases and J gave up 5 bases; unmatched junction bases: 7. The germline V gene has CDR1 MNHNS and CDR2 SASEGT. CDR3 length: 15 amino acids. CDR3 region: CASRIGQGFTGELFF. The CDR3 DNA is TGTGCCAGCAGGATTGGACAGGGGTTTACCGGGGAGCTGTTTTTT.

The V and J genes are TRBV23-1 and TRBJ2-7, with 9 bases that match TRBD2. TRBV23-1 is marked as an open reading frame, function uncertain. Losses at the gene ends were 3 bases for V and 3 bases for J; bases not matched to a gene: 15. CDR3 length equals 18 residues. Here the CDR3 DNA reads TGCGCCAGCAGTCAGGAAGCGTGTTTAAGACTAGCGGTCTACGAGCAGTACTTC. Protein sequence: CASSQEACLRLAVYEQYF.

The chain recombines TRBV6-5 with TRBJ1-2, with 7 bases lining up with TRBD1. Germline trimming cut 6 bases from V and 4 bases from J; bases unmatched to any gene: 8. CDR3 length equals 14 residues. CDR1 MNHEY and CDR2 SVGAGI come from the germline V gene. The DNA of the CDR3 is TGTGCCAGCAGCTCGGACAGGTTCGTCTATGGCTACACCTTC. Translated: CASSSDRFVYGYTF.

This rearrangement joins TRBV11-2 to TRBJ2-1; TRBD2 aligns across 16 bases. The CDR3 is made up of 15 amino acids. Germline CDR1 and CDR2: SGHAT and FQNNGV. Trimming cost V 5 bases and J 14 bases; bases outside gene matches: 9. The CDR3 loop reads CASSLGTSGRAAEFF. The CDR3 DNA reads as TGTGCCAGCAGCCTCGGGACTAGCGGGAGGGCCGCAGAGTTCTTC.

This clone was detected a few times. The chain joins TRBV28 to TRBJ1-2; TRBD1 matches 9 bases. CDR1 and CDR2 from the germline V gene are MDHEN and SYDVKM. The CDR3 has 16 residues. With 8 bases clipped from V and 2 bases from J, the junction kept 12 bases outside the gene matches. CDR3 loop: CASSGQGKSGNYGYTF. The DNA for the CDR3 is TGTGCCAGCTCCGGACAGGGGAAATCGGGGAACTATGGCTACACCTTC.

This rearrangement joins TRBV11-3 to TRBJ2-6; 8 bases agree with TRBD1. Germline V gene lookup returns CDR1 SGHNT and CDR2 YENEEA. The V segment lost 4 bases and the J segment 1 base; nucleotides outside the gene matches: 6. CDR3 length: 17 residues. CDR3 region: CASSSGGIASGANVLTF. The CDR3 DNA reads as TGTGCCAGCAGCTCAGGGGGCATAGCGTCTGGGGCCAACGTCCTGACTTTC.

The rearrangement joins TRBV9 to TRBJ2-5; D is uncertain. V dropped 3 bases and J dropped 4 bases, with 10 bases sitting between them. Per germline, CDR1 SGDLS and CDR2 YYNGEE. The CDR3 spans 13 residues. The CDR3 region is CASSAQALETQYF. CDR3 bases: TGTGCCAGCAGCGCGCAGGCGTTAGAGACCCAGTACTTC.

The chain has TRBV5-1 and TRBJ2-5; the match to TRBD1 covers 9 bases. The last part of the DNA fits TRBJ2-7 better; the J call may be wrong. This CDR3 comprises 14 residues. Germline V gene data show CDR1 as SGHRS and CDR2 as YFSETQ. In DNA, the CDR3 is TGCGCCAGCAGCTCCGGGACAGGGCGGCACGAGCAGTACTTC. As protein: CASSSGTGRHEQYF.

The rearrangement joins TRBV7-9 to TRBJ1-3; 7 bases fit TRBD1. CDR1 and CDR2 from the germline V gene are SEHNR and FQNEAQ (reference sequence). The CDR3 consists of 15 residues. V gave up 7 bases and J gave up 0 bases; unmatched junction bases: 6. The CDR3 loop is CASIPGGSSGNTIYF. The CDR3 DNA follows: TGTGCCAGCATCCCAGGGGGTTCCTCTGGAAACACCATATATTTT.

The CDR3 sequence is CASSLGLRSASGTGELFF. DNA for the CDR3: TGCGCCAGCAGTCTAGGTCTCAGGTCGGCTTCCGGCACCGGGGAGCTGTTTTTT. The rearrangement joins TRBV23-1 to TRBJ2-2, with unresolved D. TRBV23-1 is placed among ORFs of uncertain function. This CDR3 contains 18 residues. V shed 4 bases and J shed 4 bases, with 22 bases lying between them.

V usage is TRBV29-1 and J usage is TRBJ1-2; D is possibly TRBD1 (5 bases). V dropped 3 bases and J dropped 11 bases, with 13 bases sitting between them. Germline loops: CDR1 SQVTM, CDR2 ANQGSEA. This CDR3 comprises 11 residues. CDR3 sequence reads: CSVDMGLTYTF. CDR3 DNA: TGCAGCGTTGATATGGGACTTACTTACACCTTC.

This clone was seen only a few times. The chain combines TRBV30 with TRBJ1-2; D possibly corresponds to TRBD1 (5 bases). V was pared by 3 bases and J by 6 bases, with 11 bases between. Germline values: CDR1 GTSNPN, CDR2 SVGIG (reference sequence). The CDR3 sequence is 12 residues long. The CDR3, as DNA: TGTGCCTGGAGAAGTCCAGGGAATGGCTACACCTTC. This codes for CAWRSPGNGYTF.

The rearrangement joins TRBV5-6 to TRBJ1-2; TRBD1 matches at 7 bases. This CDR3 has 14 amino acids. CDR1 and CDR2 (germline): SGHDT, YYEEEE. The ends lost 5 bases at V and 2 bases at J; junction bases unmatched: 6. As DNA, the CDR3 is TGTGCCAGCAGGGACCGGGACAGAAACTATGGCTACACCTTC. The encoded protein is CASRDRDRNYGYTF.

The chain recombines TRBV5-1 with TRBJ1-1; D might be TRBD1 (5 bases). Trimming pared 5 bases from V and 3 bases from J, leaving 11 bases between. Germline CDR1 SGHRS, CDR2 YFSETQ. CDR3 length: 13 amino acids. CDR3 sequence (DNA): TGCGCCAGCAGGCCGGGGGATGACACTGAAGCTTTCTTT. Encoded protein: CASRPGDDTEAFF.

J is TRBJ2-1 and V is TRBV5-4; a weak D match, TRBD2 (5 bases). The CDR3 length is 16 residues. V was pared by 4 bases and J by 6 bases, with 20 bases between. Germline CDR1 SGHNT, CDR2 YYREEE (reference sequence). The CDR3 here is CASSPGGGSLVNEQFF. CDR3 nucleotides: TGTGCCAGCAGCCCCGGAGGTGGGAGTCTCGTCAATGAGCAGTTCTTC.

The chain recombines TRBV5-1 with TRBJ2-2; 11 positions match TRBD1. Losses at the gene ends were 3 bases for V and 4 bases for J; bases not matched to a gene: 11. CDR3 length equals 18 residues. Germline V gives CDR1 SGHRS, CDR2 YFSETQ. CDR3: CASSSGQGALPSTGELFF. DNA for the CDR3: TGCGCCAGCAGCTCCGGACAGGGGGCGCTTCCGAGCACCGGGGAGCTGTTTTTT.

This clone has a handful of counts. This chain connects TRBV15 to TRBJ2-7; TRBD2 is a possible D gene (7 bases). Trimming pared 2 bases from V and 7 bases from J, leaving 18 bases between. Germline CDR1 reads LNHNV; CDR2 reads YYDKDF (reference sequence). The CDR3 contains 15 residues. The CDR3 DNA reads TGTGCCACCAGCAGAAACTCCGGGGGGCTGGAAGAGCAGTACTTC. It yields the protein CATSRNSGGLEEQYF.

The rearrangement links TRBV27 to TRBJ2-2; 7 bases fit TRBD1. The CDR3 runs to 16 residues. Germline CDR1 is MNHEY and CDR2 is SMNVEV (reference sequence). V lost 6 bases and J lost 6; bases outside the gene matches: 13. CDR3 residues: CASRNWARGQSGELFF. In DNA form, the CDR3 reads TGTGCCAGCAGAAATTGGGCGAGGGGGCAATCCGGGGAGCTGTTTTTT.

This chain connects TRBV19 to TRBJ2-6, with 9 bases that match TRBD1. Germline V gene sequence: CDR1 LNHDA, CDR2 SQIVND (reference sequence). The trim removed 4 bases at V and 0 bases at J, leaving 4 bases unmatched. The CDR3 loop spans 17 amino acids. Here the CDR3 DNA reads TGTGCCAGTAGTACAGGGACAGGGATCTCTGGGGCCAACGTCCTGACTTTC. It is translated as CASSTGTGISGANVLTF.

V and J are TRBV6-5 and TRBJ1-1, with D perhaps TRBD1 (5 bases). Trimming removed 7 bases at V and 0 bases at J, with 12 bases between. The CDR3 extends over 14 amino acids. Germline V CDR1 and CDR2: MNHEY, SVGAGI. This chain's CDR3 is CASNTAGMNTEAFF. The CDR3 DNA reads TGTGCCAGCAATACGGCAGGGATGAACACTGAAGCTTTCTTT.

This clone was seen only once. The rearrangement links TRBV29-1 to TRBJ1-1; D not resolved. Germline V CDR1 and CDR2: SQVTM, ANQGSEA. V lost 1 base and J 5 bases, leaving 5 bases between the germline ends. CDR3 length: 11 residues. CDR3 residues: CSVEVATEAFF. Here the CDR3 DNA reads TGCAGCGTTGAAGTAGCGACTGAAGCTTTCTTT.

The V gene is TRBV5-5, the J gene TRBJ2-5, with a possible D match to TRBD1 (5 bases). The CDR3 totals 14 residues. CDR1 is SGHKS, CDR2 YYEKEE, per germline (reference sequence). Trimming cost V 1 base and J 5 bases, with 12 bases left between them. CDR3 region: CASSLRGSLETQYF. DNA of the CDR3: TGTGCCAGCAGCTTGAGGGGAAGTTTGGAGACCCAGTACTTC.

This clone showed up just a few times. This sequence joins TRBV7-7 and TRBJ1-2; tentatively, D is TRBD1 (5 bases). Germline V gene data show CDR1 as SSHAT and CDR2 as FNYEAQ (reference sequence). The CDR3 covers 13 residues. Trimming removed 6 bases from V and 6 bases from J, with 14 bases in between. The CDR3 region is CASSFCGGDGYTF. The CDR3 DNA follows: TGTGCCAGCAGTTTCTGTGGGGGGGATGGCTACACCTTC.